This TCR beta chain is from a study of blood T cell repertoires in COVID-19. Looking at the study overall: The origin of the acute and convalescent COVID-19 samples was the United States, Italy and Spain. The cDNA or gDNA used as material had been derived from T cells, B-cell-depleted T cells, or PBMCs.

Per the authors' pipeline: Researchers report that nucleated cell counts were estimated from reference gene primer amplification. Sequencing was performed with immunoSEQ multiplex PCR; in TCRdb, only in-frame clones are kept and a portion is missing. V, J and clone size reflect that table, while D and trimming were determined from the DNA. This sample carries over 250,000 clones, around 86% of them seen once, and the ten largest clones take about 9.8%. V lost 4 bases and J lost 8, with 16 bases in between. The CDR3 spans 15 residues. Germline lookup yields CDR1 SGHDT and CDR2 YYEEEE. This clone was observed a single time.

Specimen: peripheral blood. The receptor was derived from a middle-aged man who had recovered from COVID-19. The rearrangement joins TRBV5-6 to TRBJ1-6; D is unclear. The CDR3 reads CASSPFAREDSPLHF. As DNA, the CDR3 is TGTGCCAGCAGCCCATTTGCCCGGGAAGATTCACCCCTCCACTTT.